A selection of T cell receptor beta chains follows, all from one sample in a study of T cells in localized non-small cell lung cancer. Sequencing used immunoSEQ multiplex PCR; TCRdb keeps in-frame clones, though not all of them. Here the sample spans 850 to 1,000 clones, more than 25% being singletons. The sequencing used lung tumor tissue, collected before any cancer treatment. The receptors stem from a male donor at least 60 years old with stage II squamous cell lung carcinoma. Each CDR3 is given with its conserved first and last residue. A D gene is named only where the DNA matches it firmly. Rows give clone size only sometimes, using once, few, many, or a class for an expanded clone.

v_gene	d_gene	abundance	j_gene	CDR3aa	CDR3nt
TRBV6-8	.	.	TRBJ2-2	CASRALTNTGELFF	TGTGCCAGCCGGGCCCTGACGAACACCGGGGAGCTGTTTTTT
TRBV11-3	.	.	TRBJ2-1	CASSFRGQQNEQFF	TGTGCCAGCAGCTTCCGGGGACAACAGAATGAGCAGTTCTTC
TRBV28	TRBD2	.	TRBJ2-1	CASGRRLAGSVNEQFF	TGTGCCAGCGGGCGCCGACTAGCGGGATCTGTCAATGAGCAGTTCTTC
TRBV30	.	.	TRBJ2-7	CAWSVKGVEQYF	TGTGCCTGGAGTGTAAAGGGAGTGGAGCAGTACTTC
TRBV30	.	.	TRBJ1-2	CAWSFGQSYGYTF	TGTGCCTGGAGCTTTGGACAGTCCTATGGCTACACCTTC
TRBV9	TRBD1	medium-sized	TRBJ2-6	CASRGTGVFSGANVLTF	TGTGCCAGCAGGGGGACAGGGGTGTTCTCTGGGGCCAACGTCCTGACTTTC
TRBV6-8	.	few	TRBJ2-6	CASRTGTFGANVLTF	TGTGCCAGCAGAACCGGGACATTTGGGGCCAACGTCCTGACTTTC
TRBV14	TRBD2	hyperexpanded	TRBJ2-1	CASSQERLAGADEQFF	TGTGCCAGCAGCCAAGAGAGACTAGCGGGGGCCGATGAGCAGTTCTTC
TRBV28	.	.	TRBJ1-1	CASSTPGQLNTEAFF	TGTGCCAGCAGCACCCCGGGGCAGCTGAACACTGAAGCTTTCTTT
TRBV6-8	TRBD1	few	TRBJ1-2	CASSGDRVGYTF	TGTGCCAGCAGTGGCGACAGGGTTGGCTACACCTTC
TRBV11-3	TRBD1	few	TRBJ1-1	CASSLEGARVTEAFF	TGTGCCAGCAGCTTGGAGGGGGCACGGGTCACTGAAGCTTTCTTT
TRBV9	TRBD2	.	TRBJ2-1	CASSNPGPVGGRAQFF	TGTGCCAGCAGCAACCCCGGACCTGTGGGCGGGAGGGCGCAGTTCTTC
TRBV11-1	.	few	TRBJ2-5	CASSPGGLLEAQYF	TGTGCCAGCAGCCCCGGGGGACTTCTGGAGGCCCAGTACTTC
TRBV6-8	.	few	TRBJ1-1	CASRPYGRLNTEAFF	TGTGCCAGCAGGCCCTACGGACGGCTGAACACTGAAGCTTTCTTT
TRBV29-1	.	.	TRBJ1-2	CSVEDLRGFNYGYTF	TGCAGCGTTGAAGATCTGAGGGGATTCAACTATGGCTACACCTTC
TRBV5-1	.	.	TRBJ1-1	CASSLTPTGLNTEAFF	TGCGCCAGCAGCTTGACCCCAACAGGGCTGAACACTGAAGCTTTCTTT
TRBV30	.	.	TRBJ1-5	CAWSVRGSNQPQHF	TGTGCCTGGAGTGTTCGGGGATCCAATCAGCCCCAGCATTTT
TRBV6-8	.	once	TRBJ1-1	CASSYGWGYTEAFF	TGTGCCAGCAGTTATGGTTGGGGTTACACTGAAGCTTTCTTT
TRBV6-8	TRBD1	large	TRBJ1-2	CASSDTGQALDGYTF	TGTGCCAGCAGTGATACGGGACAGGCCCTCGATGGCTACACCTTC
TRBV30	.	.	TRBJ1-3	CAWTLPTTVSGNTIYF	TGTGCCTGGACACTACCTACGACAGTTTCTGGAAACACCATATATTTT
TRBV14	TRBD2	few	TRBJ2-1	CASSRTSGGASYNEQFF	TGTGCCAGCAGCAGAACTAGCGGGGGGGCCTCCTACAATGAGCAGTTCTTC
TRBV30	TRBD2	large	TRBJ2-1	CAWSRTSIYNEQFF	TGTGCCTGGAGTCGGACTAGTATCTACAATGAGCAGTTCTTC
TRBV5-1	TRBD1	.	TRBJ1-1	CASSLNVYRGLNTEAFF	TGCGCCAGCAGCTTAAATGTGTACAGGGGGCTAAACACTGAAGCTTTCTTT
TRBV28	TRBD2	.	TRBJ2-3	CASSLWTSPMGTDTQYF	TGTGCCAGCAGTCTATGGACTAGCCCAATGGGCACAGATACGCAGTATTTT
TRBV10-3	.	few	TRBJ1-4	CAISESGGNGEKLFF	TGTGCCATCAGTGAGTCGGGGGGGAATGGAGAAAAACTGTTTTTT
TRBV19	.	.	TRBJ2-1	CASSLSSYNEQFF	TGTGCCAGTAGTTTGAGCTCCTACAATGAGCAGTTCTTC
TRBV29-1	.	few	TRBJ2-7	CSVVGETAVHEQYF	TGCAGCGTTGTAGGGGAGACTGCCGTCCACGAGCAGTACTTC
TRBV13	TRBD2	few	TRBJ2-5	CASSLEEAGRAETQYF	TGTGCCAGCAGCTTAGAAGAGGCAGGGAGGGCGGAGACCCAGTACTTC
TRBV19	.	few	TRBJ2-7	CASSIWAGYEQYF	TGTGCCAGTAGTATTTGGGCAGGCTACGAGCAGTACTTC
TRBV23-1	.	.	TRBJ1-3	CASRGGYGNTIYF	TGCGCCAGTCGTGGGGGGTATGGAAACACCATATATTTT
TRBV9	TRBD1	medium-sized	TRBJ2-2	CASRWTGGSGELFF	TGTGCCAGCAGGTGGACAGGGGGATCCGGGGAGCTGTTTTTT
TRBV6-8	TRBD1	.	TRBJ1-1	CAIRGTGNTEAFF	TGTGCCATCAGAGGGACAGGGAACACTGAAGCTTTCTTT
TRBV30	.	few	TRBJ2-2	CAWSQGAGELFF	TGTGCCTGGTCCCAGGGTGCCGGGGAGCTGTTTTTT
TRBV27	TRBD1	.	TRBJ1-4	CASSFIRTGATNEKLFF	TGTGCCAGCAGTTTTATCCGGACAGGGGCAACTAATGAAAAACTGTTTTTT
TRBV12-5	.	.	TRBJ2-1	CASGSRRNEQFF	TGTGCTAGTGGTTCCCGGCGGAATGAGCAGTTCTTC
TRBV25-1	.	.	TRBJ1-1	CASTRTEGDTEAFF	TGTGCCAGCACCCGAACGGAGGGGGACACTGAAGCTTTCTTT
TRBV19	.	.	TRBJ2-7	CASSQQGSYEQYF	TGTGCCAGTAGTCAACAGGGTTCCTACGAGCAGTACTTC
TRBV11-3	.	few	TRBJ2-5	CASSPRQGQETQYF	TGTGCCAGCAGCCCGCGGCAGGGTCAAGAGACCCAGTACTTC
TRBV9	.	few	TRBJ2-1	CASLGDLSYNEQFF	TGTGCCAGCTTAGGGGACTTATCTTACAATGAGCAGTTCTTC
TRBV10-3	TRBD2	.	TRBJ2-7	CAISEPGGPRYEQYF	TGTGCCATCAGTGAGCCGGGAGGTCCCCGCTACGAGCAGTACTTC
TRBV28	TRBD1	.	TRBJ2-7	CASTNRGRRVYEQYF	TGTGCCAGCACCAACAGGGGGCGGAGGGTCTACGAGCAGTACTTC
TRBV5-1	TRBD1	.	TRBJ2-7	CASSLIGQGPYEQYF	TGCGCCAGCAGCCTTATCGGACAGGGCCCATACGAGCAGTACTTC
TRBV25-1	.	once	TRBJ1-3	CASSEGSSGNTIYF	TGTGCCAGCAGTGAAGGCAGCTCTGGAAACACCATATATTTT
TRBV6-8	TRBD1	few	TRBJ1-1	CASSYSPRTGNEAFF	TGTGCCAGCAGTTACTCGCCCAGGACAGGGAATGAAGCTTTCTTT
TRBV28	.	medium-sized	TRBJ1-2	CASSFINYGYTF	TGTGCCAGCAGTTTTATAAACTATGGCTACACCTTC
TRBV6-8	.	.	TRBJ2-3	CASSPRGPGRDTQYF	TGTGCCAGCAGCCCCCGAGGGCCGGGACGGGATACGCAGTATTTT
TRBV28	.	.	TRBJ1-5	CASSLPVTYSNQPQHF	TGTGCCAGCAGTTTGCCAGTCACTTATAGCAATCAGCCCCAGCATTTT